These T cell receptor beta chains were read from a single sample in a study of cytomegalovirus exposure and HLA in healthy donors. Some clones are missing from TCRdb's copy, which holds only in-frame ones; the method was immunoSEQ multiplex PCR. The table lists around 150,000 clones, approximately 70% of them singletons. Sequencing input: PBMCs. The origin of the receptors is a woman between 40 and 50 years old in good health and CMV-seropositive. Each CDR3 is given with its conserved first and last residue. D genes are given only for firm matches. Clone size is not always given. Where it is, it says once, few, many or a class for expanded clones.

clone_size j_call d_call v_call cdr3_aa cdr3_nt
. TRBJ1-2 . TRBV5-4 CASSLQQEGCGYTF TGTGCCAGCAGCTTACAACAGGAGGGATGTGGCTACACCTTC
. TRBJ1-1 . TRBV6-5 CASSFQPLQGTEAFF TGTGCCAGCAGTTTTCAACCCTTACAGGGTACTGAAGCTTTCTTT
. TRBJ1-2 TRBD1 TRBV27 CASSRWRQDRVFGYTF TGTGCCAGCAGTAGATGGAGGCAGGACAGGGTATTTGGCTACACCTTC
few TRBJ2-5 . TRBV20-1 CSARRETQYF TGCAGTGCACGGCGGGAGACCCAGTACTTC
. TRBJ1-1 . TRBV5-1 CASSLHAQAINTEAFF TGCGCCAGCAGCTTGCATGCCCAGGCGATAAACACTGAAGCTTTCTTT
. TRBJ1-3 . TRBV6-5 CASSYSKQGSGNTIYF TGTGCCAGCAGTTACTCTAAACAGGGTTCTGGAAACACCATATATTTT
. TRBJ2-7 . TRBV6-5 CASSYLRGTTSYEQYF TGTGCCAGCAGTTACCTCAGGGGAACCACCTCCTACGAGCAGTACTTC
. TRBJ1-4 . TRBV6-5 CASRATGAVEKLFF TGTGCCAGCAGGGCGACTGGGGCAGTGGAAAAACTGTTTTTT
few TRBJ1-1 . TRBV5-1 CASSLDGGHVTNTEAFF TGCGCCAGCAGCTTGGACGGGGGGCACGTTACGAACACTGAAGCTTTCTTT
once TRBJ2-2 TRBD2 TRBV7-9 CASQRGPSNTGELFF TGTGCCAGCCAGCGGGGGCCCTCGAACACCGGGGAGCTGTTTTTT
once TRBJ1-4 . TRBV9 CASSGQGLNNEKLFF TGTGCCAGCAGCGGCCAGGGACTGAATAATGAAAAACTGTTTTTT
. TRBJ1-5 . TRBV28 CASRETDNQPQHF TGTGCCAGCCGTGAGACAGACAATCAGCCCCAGCATTTT
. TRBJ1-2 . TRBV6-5 CASSWTSGYGYTF TGTGCCAGCAGTTGGACATCCGGGTATGGCTACACCTTC
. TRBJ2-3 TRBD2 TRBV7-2 CASSADSGTSGTDTQYF TGTGCCAGCAGCGCAGACTCCGGGACTAGCGGCACAGATACGCAGTATTTT
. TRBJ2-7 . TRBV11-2 CASSLVGTSPTYEQYF TGTGCCAGCAGCTTAGTTGGTACTTCGCCCACCTACGAGCAGTACTTC
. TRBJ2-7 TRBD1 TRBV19 CASSSGTGYNEQYF TGTGCCAGTAGCTCGGGGACAGGGTATAACGAGCAGTACTTC
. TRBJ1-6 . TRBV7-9 CASSPGQGGSPLHF TGTGCCAGCAGCCCCGGGCAGGGAGGATCACCCCTCCACTTT
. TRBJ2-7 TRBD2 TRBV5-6 CASSSPEAGLFILGYEQYF TGTGCCAGCAGCTCACCCGAAGCGGGACTTTTCATACTGGGCTACGAGCAGTACTTC
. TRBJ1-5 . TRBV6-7 CASSCPAGDQPQHF TGTGCCAGCAGTTGTCCGGCAGGGGATCAGCCCCAGCATTTT
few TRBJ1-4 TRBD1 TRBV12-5 CASGFQQGAGEKLFF TGTGCTAGTGGTTTCCAACAGGGGGCGGGCGAAAAACTGTTTTTT
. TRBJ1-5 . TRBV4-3 CASSQDTGTQPQHF TGCGCCAGCAGCCAGGACACAGGGACTCAGCCCCAGCATTTT
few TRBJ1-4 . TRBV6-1 CASSQAAQVNEKLFF TGTGCCAGCAGCCAAGCGGCCCAGGTGAATGAAAAACTGTTTTTT
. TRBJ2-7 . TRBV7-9 CASSLGTPWEQYF TGTGCCAGCAGCTTAGGGACACCCTGGGAGCAGTACTTC
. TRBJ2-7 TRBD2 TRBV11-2 CASSLTSAVNEQYF TGTGCCAGCAGCTTAACTAGCGCCGTGAACGAGCAGTACTTC
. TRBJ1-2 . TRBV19 CASSITETYYGYTF TGTGCCAGTAGTATAACAGAGACCTACTATGGCTACACCTTC
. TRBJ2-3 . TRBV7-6 CASSWGVTDTQYF TGTGCCAGCAGCTGGGGGGTCACAGATACGCAGTATTTT
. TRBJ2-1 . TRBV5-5 CASSLTSGPRGEQFF TGTGCCAGCAGCTTAACTAGTGGACCACGGGGTGAGCAGTTCTTC